This T cell receptor (beta chain) was obtained from a study of shared clonotypes between healthy human individuals (dated by TCRdb to the early 2020s). Broadly, across the study: A few men and a couple of women, aged 18 to 49 years, made up the cohort. To increase sequencing depth and limit assay-specific biases, TCR repertoire library preparation and sequencing were carried out by different laboratories using diverse techniques. For each donor, CD4 naive and CD4 memory were each run on three plates, CD8 naive on two plates, and CD8 memory on one plate. To estimate repertoire size and how much clonotypes are shared between individuals, the study performed deep sequencing of blood TCR repertoires from a few healthy adults. Each donor's leukapheresis produced roughly between roughly 0.85 and 9 billion PBMCs.

V and J lose 6 bases and 0 bases, and a span of 14 bases separates them. The germline V gene supplies CDR1 SQVTM and CDR2 ANQGSEA. CDR3 length: 14 amino acids, cysteine to phenylalanine. Solely the CDR3 DNA is kept, with 42 bases framed from the first base. CD8 naive samples consisted of CD45RO-negative cells that were positively selected for CCR7, yielding a CD45RA+CCR7+ population without TemRA cells. Healthy HIV-negative adults with no recently reported acute infections or vaccinations were included as donors. All donors were Caucasian adults living in Nashville, Tennessee, USA. Blood was collected by leukapheresis, and PBMCs were isolated by Ficoll-Histopaque density gradient centrifugation and then cryopreserved in liquid nitrogen vapor phase. Analytical flow cytometry was used to check the purity and quantity of every magnetically sorted T cell population. Genomic DNA was isolated from each sorted fraction and quantified by UV absorbance on a Nanodrop 2000c.

Using the deep immunoSEQ assay, TCR CDR3 regions were amplified from genomic DNA by multiplex PCR. Genomic DNA extracted from each cell subset was distributed evenly over all wells of several immunoSEQ 96-well plates, and each plate served as one replicate. For sorted subsets, approximately 210 ng of genomic DNA, equivalent to tens of thousands of T cell genomes, went into each replicate PCR. Purified libraries were measured with a Qubit 3.0 fluorometer, size-checked on a Bioanalyzer 2100, and measured again with the KAPA Library Quantification kit. Every immunoSEQ 96-well plate was sequenced on a separate single-read 150-cycle Illumina NextSeq 550 flow cell. The authors' pipeline ran thus. The immunoSEQ output contained only junctional sequences without quality scores, so filtering could not match that applied to full-length reads. Sequences were annotated with PyIR, a Python wrapper for IgBLAST v1.9, and V/J genes and CDR3 were assigned using IMGT germline references. Reads were filtered out if the reads had weak V/J assignments (E-value above 1e-6), no CDR3, stop codons, out-of-frame junctions, or ambiguous translated residues. V3J clonotypes were defined as sequences sharing an identical inferred V gene, J gene, and CDR3 amino acid sequence. To compute the percentage overlap between repertoires, the number of shared unique clonotypes was divided by the size of the smaller repertoire. Repertoire richness was assessed with RTK rarefaction, the Chao1 estimator, and Recon v2.1 estimates of unobserved clonotypes. For all TCRbeta clonotypes obtained by the gDNA method from a few donors, generation probabilities were computed with OLGA. Here the immuneACCESS table is served through TCRdb, limited to in-frame sequences with V and J called. Missing clones are a known gap in these copies; in checked studies unresolved V genes cover under half, and the rest lacks a known reason. V, J and clone size were drawn from that table, and D and trimming were deduced from the DNA. Recorded for this sample are about 2.2 million clones; about 92% of them occurred a single time. The ten largest clones take up more than 1.5% of the sample.

A single count supports this clone. Its antigen is not yet known. No per-base quality is available; no much larger clone lies one base away. General findings and caveats noted by the study authors: Based on pairwise subsampling, the degree of clonotype sharing among donors was expected to be affected by sequencing depth. About 5% of naive CD4, 3.5% of naive CD8, about 2.4% of memory CD4, and about 0.4% of memory CD8 clonotypes were shared across a few donors. Higher generation probabilities were observed for clonotypes shared by all four sorted-subset donors than for non-shared clonotypes. Sampling was restricted to blood, and TCR repertoires in tissue are likely to differ from TCR repertoires in blood. The small number of donors limited the genetic and exposure-history diversity represented. Larger estimated clonotype richness was generally found for naive subsets than for memory subsets. Incomplete sequencing was indicated by rarefaction of sorted-subset datasets, despite the large sequencing depth.

This receptor was taken from a young man in good health. Some clones in this sample may be carry-over from other donors' samples. The chain links TRBV29-1 with TRBJ2-5; the D gene is perhaps TRBD2, from 6 matching bases. Sequencing input: naive CD8+ T cells from PBMCs. This specimen's cell subset or site label, interpreted: CD45RA+CCR7+. The nucleotide sequence is TGCAGCGTGTTGGGCGGGGTGTACCAAGAGACCCAGTACTTC. It translates to CSVLGGVYQETQYF.